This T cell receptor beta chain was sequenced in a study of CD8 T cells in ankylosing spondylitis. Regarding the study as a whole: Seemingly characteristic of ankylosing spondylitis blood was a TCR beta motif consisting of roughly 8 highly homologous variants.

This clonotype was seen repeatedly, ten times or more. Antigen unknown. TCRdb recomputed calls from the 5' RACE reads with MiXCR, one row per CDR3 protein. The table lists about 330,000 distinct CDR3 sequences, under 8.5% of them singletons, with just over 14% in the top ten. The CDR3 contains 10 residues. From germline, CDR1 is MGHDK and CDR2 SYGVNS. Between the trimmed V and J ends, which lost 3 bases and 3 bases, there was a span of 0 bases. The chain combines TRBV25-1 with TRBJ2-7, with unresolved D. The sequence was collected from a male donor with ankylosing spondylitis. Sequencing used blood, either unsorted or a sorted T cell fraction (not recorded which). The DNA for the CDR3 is TGTGCCAGCAGTGACTACGAGCAGTACTTC. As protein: CASSDYEQYF.